Below are 31 T cell receptor beta chains sequenced from a single sample in a study of control samples from healthy donors and cancer patients. Sequenced by immunoSEQ multiplex PCR; TCRdb stores in-frame clones only, minus some. The sample carries about 60,000 clones, approximately 85% recorded once. The specimen was blood. The receptors were gathered from a man aged 35-49 years in good health.

This clone was detected only once. The chain joins TRBV5-6 to TRBJ2-5; no firm D call. Germline V gene sequence: CDR1 SGHDT, CDR2 YYEEEE. The CDR3 sequence is 13 residues long. V lost 0 bases, J lost 5 bases, and 8 bases lay in between. DNA of the CDR3: TGTGCCAGCAGCTTGGTTCAAGGGGAGACCCAGTACTTC. Protein product: CASSLVQGETQYF.

The sample holds one count of this clone. The rearrangement uses TRBV6-2 or TRBV6-3 and TRBJ2-7; the D gene is possibly TRBD1 (5 bases). The CDR3 runs to 15 residues. Germline lookup yields CDR1 MNHEY and CDR2 SVGEGT. V lost 2 bases to trimming and J lost 0 bases, with 11 bases between them. In nucleotides, the CDR3 is TGTGCCAGCAGTTACGACAGCTTCATCTCCTACGAGCAGTACTTC. This codes for CASSYDSFISYEQYF.

The chain employs TRBV30 and TRBJ2-7; 9 bases agree with TRBD2. CDR1 is GTSNPN and CDR2 is SVGIG in the germline V gene (reference sequence). V lost 5 bases to trimming and J lost 5 bases; unmatched junction nucleotides: 10. The CDR3 is made up of 14 amino acids. The CDR3 sequence: CAWGPGLATHEQYF. DNA for the CDR3: TGTGCCTGGGGGCCGGGACTAGCAACCCACGAGCAGTACTTC.

This chain links TRBV7-9 with TRBJ2-5; TRBD1 might be the D (5 bases). CDR3 length: 15 residues. The V gene lost 0 bases and the J gene lost 1 base, with 9 bases spanning the gap. From germline, CDR1 is SEHNR and CDR2 FQNEAQ (reference sequence). In DNA form, the CDR3 reads TGTGCCAGCAGCTTAGCGTCAGGGCCCCAAGAGACCCAGTACTTC. Protein: CASSLASGPQETQYF.

The rearrangement joins TRBV7-2 to TRBJ2-5, with 7 bases identical to TRBD1. The CDR3 consists of 16 residues. J was trimmed by 7 bases and V by 0 bases; bases with no gene match: 11. Germline V lookup: CDR1 SGHTA, CDR2 FQGNSA. The CDR3: CASSLAQGVAEGTQYF. The CDR3 nucleotides are TGTGCCAGCAGCTTAGCCCAGGGGGTGGCTGAGGGGACCCAGTACTTC.

The chain is built from TRBV11-3 and TRBJ2-1; 12 bases are a match to TRBD2. CDR1 SGHNT and CDR2 YENEEA come from the germline V gene. The CDR3 consists of 15 residues. Trimming cost V 2 bases and J 12 bases; bases outside gene matches: 8. CDR3 loop: CASSLSRLAGEGQFF. The CDR3 nucleotides are TGTGCCAGCAGCTTATCGCGACTAGCGGGAGAGGGGCAGTTCTTC.

The chain recombines TRBV6-5 with TRBJ1-5; 9 nucleotides match TRBD1. Germline values: CDR1 MNHEY, CDR2 SVGAGI. J was trimmed by 7 bases and V by 8 bases; bases with no gene match: 6. The CDR3 runs 13 residues. The CDR3 loop is CASGGDRDQPQHF. The DNA of the CDR3 is TGTGCCAGCGGGGGGGACAGGGACCAGCCCCAGCATTTT.

This chain joins TRBV28 and TRBJ1-5, with 8 bases identical to TRBD1. Germline-derived CDR1 and CDR2 are MDHEN and SYDVKM. V lost 6 bases, J lost 5 bases, and 9 bases stayed unmatched. The CDR3 is 15 residues long. CDR3 in DNA: TGTGCCAGCAGCCCCAGACAGGGGTGGGATCAGCCCCAGCATTTT. Its protein is CASSPRQGWDQPQHF.

This clone came up once. The CDR3: CASSWTGDETQYF. CDR3 nucleotides: TGTGCCAGCAGTTGGACAGGGGACGAGACCCAGTACTTC. The genes are TRBV12-3 or TRBV12-4 and TRBJ2-5, with 9 positions matching TRBD1. Losses at the gene ends were 4 bases for V and 5 bases for J; bases not matched to a gene: 2. The CDR3 totals 13 residues.

This clone appeared many times. The genes are TRBV6-5 and TRBJ1-1; no clear D gene. The V gene lost 2 bases and the J gene lost 5 bases, with 3 bases spanning the gap. Germline V gene data show CDR1 as MNHEY and CDR2 as SVGAGI. The CDR3 loop spans 11 amino acids. CDR3 in DNA: TGTGCCAGCAGTTACGAGACTGAAGCTTTCTTT. Its protein is CASSYETEAFF.

The chain carries TRBV7-2 and TRBJ1-2; D is unresolved. Germline CDR1 is SGHTA and CDR2 is FQGNSA. V lost 1 base to trimming and J lost 1 base, with 10 bases between them. This CDR3 has 15 residues. The CDR3 DNA sequence: TGTGCCAGCAGCTTAGGAAGTTCGGGTAACTATGGCTACACCTTC. This sequence encodes CASSLGSSGNYGYTF.

This chain uses TRBV29-1 with TRBJ1-1; 8 bases line up with TRBD1. Germline values: CDR1 SQVTM, CDR2 ANQGSEA. The CDR3 totals 14 residues. J lost 7 bases, V lost 3 bases, and 10 bases had no gene match. In nucleotides, the CDR3 is TGCAGCGTTGAGGGTTGGGCAGGGGGCGTTGAAGCTTTCTTT. It encodes CSVEGWAGGVEAFF.

The rearrangement links TRBV4-3 to TRBJ1-2; tentatively, D is TRBD1 (5 bases). The V end lost 1 base, the J end lost 4 bases, and 16 bases lay between the germline ends. Germline values: CDR1 LGHNA, CDR2 YSLEER. The CDR3 has 16 residues. The CDR3 sequence: CASSQAWEGSGYGYTF. The CDR3 nucleotides are TGCGCCAGCAGCCAAGCATGGGAGGGGTCTGGCTATGGCTACACCTTC.

This clone was seen only once. In DNA form, the CDR3 reads TGTGCCAGCAGCCAAGATTTTGTGGGGGCAGATACGCAGTATTTT. Translating gives CASSQDFVGADTQYF. This chain links TRBV14 with TRBJ2-3, with D possibly called TRBD1 or TRBD2 (5 bases each). The CDR3 length is 15 residues. Germline lookup yields CDR1 SGHDN and CDR2 FVKESK. The V gene lost 0 bases and the J gene lost 4 bases, with 11 bases spanning the gap.

This clone was recorded only once. The rearrangement links TRBV28 to TRBJ1-1; D is undetermined. Germline V gene data show CDR1 as MDHEN and CDR2 as SYDVKM. There are 14 residues in the CDR3. Trimming took 3 bases from V and 4 from J, leaving 12 bases between them. CDR3 in DNA: TGTGCCAGCAGTTTTGCTGGGCCCCGCACTGAAGCTTTCTTT. Amino acids: CASSFAGPRTEAFF.

This CDR3 is CASSLGNTIYF. CDR3 sequence (DNA): TGTGCCAGCAGTTTGGGAAACACCATATATTTT. The chain employs TRBV12-3 or TRBV12-4 and TRBJ1-3; D gene uncertain. The CDR3 extends over 11 amino acids. V gave up 3 bases and J gave up 4 bases, with 1 base separating them.

The V gene is TRBV5-1, the J gene TRBJ1-1; a weak D match, TRBD1 (6 bases). Trimming stripped 0 bases from V and 7 bases from J, with 13 bases between. Germline assignment: CDR1 SGHRS and CDR2 YFSETQ. The CDR3 totals 14 residues. Written as DNA, the CDR3 is TGCGCCAGCAGCTTGGGAGTAGGGGGGAGTGAAGCTTTCTTT. Translation: CASSLGVGGSEAFF.

The chain uses TRBV5-4 and TRBJ1-6, with 8 positions matching TRBD1. After removal of 3 bases from V and 9 bases from J, the junction contained 5 bases not matched to a gene. Germline V lookup: CDR1 SGHNT, CDR2 YYREEE (reference sequence). This CDR3 is built from 14 residues. The CDR3 region has the DNA TGTGCCAGCAGCTCGGACAGGGCAGTTTCACCCCTCCACTTT. Encoded protein: CASSSDRAVSPLHF. Variable domain in full (rest from reference TRBV5-4 and TRBJ1-6): ETGVTQSPTHLIKTRGQQVTLRCSSQSGHNTVSWYQQALGQGPQFIFQYYREEENGRGNFPPRFSGLQFPNYSSELNVNALELDDSALYLCASSSDRAVSPLHFGNGTRLTVT.

The rearrangement uses TRBV7-3 and TRBJ2-7; tentatively, D is TRBD2 (5 bases). This CDR3 spans 13 amino acids. The V gene lost 1 base and the J gene lost 6 bases, with 10 bases spanning the gap. CDR1 and CDR2 from the germline V gene are SGHTA and FQGTGA. CDR3 sequence: CASSLNIASEQYF. CDR3 DNA: TGTGCCAGCAGCTTAAATATAGCGAGCGAGCAGTACTTC.

For the CDR3, the DNA is TGTGCCAGCAGTAATAATCGGGACAACAATCAGCCCCAGCATTTT. The encoded protein is CASSNNRDNNQPQHF. The chain employs TRBV25-1 and TRBJ1-5, with a tentative D call TRBD1 (6 bases). V gave up 5 bases and J gave up 3 bases, with 14 bases separating them. This CDR3 is 15 amino acids long. The V gene's germline CDR1 is MGHDK and CDR2 SYGVNS.

V and J are TRBV5-1 and TRBJ1-2; TRBD1 matches at 8 bases. The length of the CDR3 is 15 residues. V lost 0 bases and J lost 2; bases outside the gene matches: 3. Germline CDR1 SGHRS, CDR2 YFSETQ. In DNA form, the CDR3 reads TGCGCCAGCAGCTTGGAGGGACAGGTAAACTATGGCTACACCTTC. Translated, it gives CASSLEGQVNYGYTF. The full variable domain, completed using reference TRBV5-1 and TRBJ1-2, is KAGVTQTPRYLIKTRGQQVTLSCSPISGHRSVSWYQQTPGQGLQFLFEYFSETQRNKGNFPGRFSGRQFSNSRSEMNVSTLELGDSALYLCASSLEGQVNYGYTFGSGTRLTVV.

The genes are TRBV6-5 and TRBJ2-7; no clear D gene. The V end lost 8 bases, the J end lost 2 bases, and 13 bases lay between the germline ends. The germline V gene encodes CDR1 MNHEY and CDR2 SVGAGI. The CDR3 is 13 amino acids. CDR3 protein: CASRRNLAYEQYF. CDR3 DNA sequence: TGTGCCAGCCGGCGCAACCTGGCCTACGAGCAGTACTTC.

The chain uses TRBV2 and TRBJ1-2, with a tentative D call TRBD1 (5 bases). The CDR3 contains 12 residues. Trimming removed 2 bases from V and 8 bases from J, with 9 bases in between. Germline CDR1 and CDR2: SNHLY and FYNNEI. For the CDR3, the DNA is TGTGCCAGCAGTGAAAATCAGGGCGGCTACACCTTC. Amino acids: CASSENQGGYTF.

The V gene is TRBV9, the J gene TRBJ2-1, with TRBD2 matching 8 bases. The V gene end was trimmed by 1 base and the J gene end by 1 base; junction bases not matched to a gene: 1. Germline values: CDR1 SGDLS, CDR2 YYNGEE. The CDR3 consists of 15 residues. As DNA, the CDR3 is TGTGCCAGCAGCGTATCGGGGGGGTCCTACAATGAGCAGTTCTTC. It specifies CASSVSGGSYNEQFF.

The chain links TRBV19 to TRBJ1-1; 7 bases map to TRBD1. The CDR3 runs to 14 residues. From germline, CDR1 is LNHDA and CDR2 SQIVND (reference sequence). Germline trimming cut 4 bases from V and 2 bases from J; bases unmatched to any gene: 4. CDR3 DNA: TGTGCCAGTAGTACGACAGGGACCAACACTGAAGCTTTCTTT. Amino acid sequence: CASSTTGTNTEAFF.

The chain recombines TRBV10-2 with TRBJ2-7; the match to TRBD2 covers 12 bases. CDR1 and CDR2 from the germline V gene are WSHSY and SAAADI. This CDR3 comprises 16 residues. Trimming took 2 bases from V and 1 from J; bases not matched to a gene: 3. DNA of the CDR3: TGCGCCAGCAGTGAGAGGACTAGCGGGGTGTCCTACGAGCAGTACTTC. Protein: CASSERTSGVSYEQYF.

The V gene is TRBV6-1, the J gene TRBJ2-2, with 8 bases lining up with TRBD2. The ends lost 6 bases at V and 5 bases at J; junction bases unmatched: 5. CDR1 is MNHNS, CDR2 SASEGT, per germline. CDR3 length: 14 amino acids. The CDR3: CASSFLAGTGELFF. CDR3 nucleotides: TGTGCCAGCAGCTTTTTAGCGGGGACCGGGGAGCTGTTTTTT.

The chain employs TRBV19 and TRBJ2-7; D is possibly TRBD1 or TRBD2 (6 bases each). This CDR3 contains 16 residues. CDR1 LNHDA and CDR2 SQIVND come from the germline V gene (reference sequence). Trimming cost V 6 bases and J 2 bases, with 20 bases left between them. The CDR3 spells CASRPPGGGETYEQYF. The DNA for the CDR3 is TGTGCCAGTAGGCCCCCCGGGGGCGGGGAGACCTACGAGCAGTACTTC.

The rearrangement uses TRBV29-1 and TRBJ2-1; 12 bases line up with TRBD2. V shed 2 bases, J shed 4 bases, and the junction held 9 bases outside the gene matches. CDR3 size: 17 residues. Germline assignment: CDR1 SQVTM and CDR2 ANQGSEA. CDR3: CSVETSGGTLAYNEQFF. The CDR3 DNA sequence: TGCAGCGTTGAAACTAGCGGGGGGACCTTGGCTTACAATGAGCAGTTCTTC.

Only one count was recorded for this clone. The V call is TRBV5-8, the J call TRBJ2-7; perhaps D is TRBD1 or TRBD2 (5 bases each). The ends were cut back, 6 bases at V and 4 bases at J, with 14 bases in the middle. This CDR3 is 13 amino acids long. Looked up from germline, CDR1 is SGHTS and CDR2 is YDEGEE. In nucleotides, the CDR3 is TGTGCCAGCACCATGAGGGGAATATACGAGCAGTACTTC. Translating gives CASTMRGIYEQYF.

This clone came up a few times. The V gene is TRBV6-6, the J gene TRBJ2-1; weak D call: TRBD2 (7 bases). The CDR3 has 16 residues. Germline values: CDR1 MNHNY, CDR2 SVGAGI (reference sequence). Trimming cost V 2 bases and J 6 bases, with 17 bases left between them. The CDR3 here is CASSYGAGASGNEQFF. The CDR3 region has the DNA TGTGCCAGCAGTTACGGGGCGGGGGCCTCCGGCAATGAGCAGTTCTTC.